Shown below are 4 T cell receptor beta chains from a single sample sequenced in a study of blood T cell repertoires in COVID-19. Clones were read by immunoSEQ multiplex PCR, and TCRdb kept only the in-frame ones, dropping some. Among a few hundred thousand clones listed, around 81% were seen once. The sequenced material came from peripheral blood. Receptor source: a woman between 50 and 59 years old with active or convalescent COVID-19.

This sequence joins TRBV7-9 and TRBJ1-2, with D possibly TRBD1 on 6 matching bases. The CDR3 is 15 residues long. V was shortened by 1 base and J by 8 bases, with 17 bases between the two germline ends. In germline, CDR1 is SEHNR, CDR2 FQNEAQ (reference sequence). The CDR3 DNA reads as TGTGCCAGCAGCTTAGGCGGGGGCATCGGAGGGGGCTACACCTTC. This sequence encodes CASSLGGGIGGGYTF.

The rearrangement links TRBV5-1 to TRBJ1-1, with TRBD1 identical over 7 bases. V was clipped by 2 bases and J by 3 bases; unmatched bases: 10. The germline gives CDR1 SGHRS, CDR2 YFSETQ. This CDR3 is built from 16 residues. The CDR3 region is CASSFLGDRVDTEAFF. CDR3 nucleotide sequence: TGCGCCAGCAGCTTCCTAGGGGACAGAGTCGACACTGAAGCTTTCTTT.

This clone was counted between two and nine times. The chain has TRBV18 and TRBJ2-1, with a weak D call TRBD2 (5 bases). CDR1 KGHSH and CDR2 LQKENI come from the germline V gene. The CDR3 has 12 residues. V was cut by 3 bases and J by 8 bases, with 8 bases left in between. The CDR3 region has the DNA TGTGCCAGCTCACCGGCGGGTTATGAGCAGTTCTTC. Its protein is CASSPAGYEQFF.

The J gene is TRBJ1-5, the V gene TRBV6-1; 8 bases are shared with TRBD1. The CDR3 totals 14 residues. Trimming cost V 3 bases and J 6 bases; bases outside gene matches: 4. CDR1 is MNHNS and CDR2 is SASEGT in the germline V gene. The CDR3 region is CASSDAGGFQPQHF. The CDR3 region has the DNA TGTGCCAGCAGTGACGCAGGGGGCTTTCAGCCCCAGCATTTT.